These 8 T cell receptor beta chains share one sample of origin, sequenced in a study of cytomegalovirus exposure and HLA in healthy donors. Researchers ran the PCR with 60 Vbeta and 13 Jbeta primers. TCRdb keeps only in-frame clones here, not all; method: immunoSEQ multiplex PCR. The sample carries roughly 93,000 clones, just over 75% recorded once. The sequencing input was PBMCs. Every receptor here comes from a man aged 25 to 40 in good health and CMV-seronegative.

V usage is TRBV7-3 and J usage is TRBJ2-3; 8 positions match TRBD1. Trimming took 0 bases from V and 0 from J; bases not matched to a gene: 8. The CDR3 is 18 residues long. Per the germline V gene, CDR1 is SGHTA and CDR2 is FQGTGA. The CDR3 is CASSLTRTGPASTDTQYF. The CDR3 coding sequence is TGTGCCAGCAGCTTAACGAGGACAGGGCCTGCTAGCACAGATACGCAGTATTTT.

This clone was seen only a few times. V usage is TRBV5-1 and J usage is TRBJ1-1; D possibly corresponds to TRBD1 (5 bases). The V gene's germline CDR1 is SGHRS and CDR2 YFSETQ. The V gene lost 6 bases and the J gene lost 1 base, with 13 bases spanning the gap. The CDR3 contains 14 residues. Written as DNA, the CDR3 is TGCGCCAGCATTCTGGGGCCGGCGAACACTGAAGCTTTCTTT. Translating gives CASILGPANTEAFF.

The CDR3 sequence is CASRRGQGYYGYTF. The CDR3 nucleotides are TGTGCCAGCAGACGAGGACAGGGCTACTATGGCTACACCTTC. The chain joins TRBV6-5 to TRBJ1-2, with TRBD1 matching 8 bases. V trimming: 6 bases; J trimming: 3 bases; junction bases outside the gene matches: 6. Germline CDR1 and CDR2: MNHEY and SVGAGI. The CDR3 has 14 amino acids.

The chain combines TRBV11-2 with TRBJ2-3; D is unclear. Germline V gene data show CDR1 as SGHAT and CDR2 as FQNNGV. The CDR3 consists of 16 residues. The V end was cut by 5 bases, the J end by 2 bases, with 17 bases between. For the CDR3, the DNA is TGTGCCAGCAGCCTCGGTTGGGCCCGTAACACAGATACGCAGTATTTT. It encodes CASSLGWARNTDTQYF.

The genes are TRBV11-2 and TRBJ2-5; 12 nucleotides match TRBD2. The germline CDR1 and CDR2 sequences are SGHAT and FQNNGV. Trimming removed 1 base from V and 2 bases from J; junction bases left unmatched: 5. This CDR3 is built from 17 residues. The CDR3 DNA follows: TGTGCCAGCAGCTTAGGCTTACTAGCGGGGGGACAAGAGACCCAGTACTTC. It is translated as CASSLGLLAGGQETQYF.

The chain links TRBV7-3 to TRBJ1-1, with D unresolved. Germline values: CDR1 SGHTA, CDR2 FQGTGA. V dropped 3 bases and J dropped 3 bases, with 11 bases sitting between them. This CDR3 has 14 amino acids. CDR3 bases: TGTGCCAGCAGCTTGGGGAGTACCGACACTGAAGCTTTCTTT. Encoded protein: CASSLGSTDTEAFF.

V is TRBV7-8 and J is TRBJ1-1; D not resolved. The CDR3 extends over 15 amino acids. Germline V gene sequence: CDR1 SGHVS, CDR2 FQNEAQ. Trimming took 2 bases from V and 0 from J, leaving 10 bases between them. The CDR3 DNA is TGTGCCAGCAGCTTACCCCGGTCCGTGAACACTGAAGCTTTCTTT. It translates to CASSLPRSVNTEAFF.

The chain recombines TRBV19 with TRBJ1-6; maybe TRBD1 (5 bases). Germline CDR1 reads LNHDA; CDR2 reads SQIVND (reference sequence). The CDR3 consists of 13 residues. V lost 3 bases and J 10 bases, leaving 10 bases between the germline ends. DNA of the CDR3: TGTGCCAGTAGTATTGGGGCCGGGTCACCCCTCCACTTT. Its translation is CASSIGAGSPLHF.